The 5 T cell receptor beta chains in this list originate from one sample, sequenced in a study of blood T cell repertoires in COVID-19. TCRdb's copy holds only in-frame clones and misses some; the assay was immunoSEQ multiplex PCR. The table lists 200,000 to 300,000 clones, around 86% of them singletons. The source material was peripheral blood. All receptors come from a woman aged 55 to 70 with COVID-19, enrolled during active disease.

This chain's CDR3 is CAGRGLAGAPDNEQFF. CDR3 coding DNA: TGTGCCGGACGTGGGCTAGCGGGGGCGCCTGACAATGAGCAGTTCTTC. The chain links TRBV30 to TRBJ2-1; 10 bases line up with TRBD2. CDR3 size: 16 residues. Germline assignment: CDR1 GTSNPN and CDR2 SVGIG (reference sequence). J lost 5 bases, V lost 8 bases, and 15 bases had no gene match. Full variable domain (rest looked up from reference TRBV30 and TRBJ2-1): SQTIHQWPATLVQPVGSPLSLECTVEGTSNPNLYWYRQAAGRGLQLLFYSVGIGQISSEVPQNLSASRPQDRQFILSSKKLLLSDSGFYLCAGRGLAGAPDNEQFFGPGTRLTVL.

The chain employs TRBV9 and TRBJ2-5; tentatively, D is TRBD1 (5 bases). From germline, CDR1 is SGDLS and CDR2 YYNGEE. This CDR3 spans 14 amino acids. Trimming stripped 4 bases from V and 2 bases from J, with 12 bases between. The CDR3 DNA reads TGTGCCAGCAGCCCCCGACAGTTTCAAGAGACCCAGTACTTC. Translated: CASSPRQFQETQYF.

The chain employs TRBV7-9 and TRBJ1-2; D is possibly TRBD1 (5 bases). Trimming removed 5 bases from V and 0 bases from J, with 10 bases in between. Germline CDR1 reads SEHNR; CDR2 reads FQNEAQ (reference sequence). This CDR3 spans 14 amino acids. The CDR3 DNA reads as TGTGCCAGCAGCCTGGACATTACTAACTATGGCTACACCTTC. Protein: CASSLDITNYGYTF. Full variable domain (missing parts from reference TRBV7-9 and TRBJ1-2): DTGVSQNPRHKITKRGQNVTFRCDPISEHNRLYWYRQTLGQGPEFLTYFQNEAQLEKSRLLSDRFSAERPKGSFSTLEIQRTEQGDSAMYLCASSLDITNYGYTFGSGTRLTVV.

The chain joins TRBV6-5 to TRBJ1-2; perhaps TRBD1 as D (5 bases). This CDR3 region has 13 residues. Per germline, CDR1 MNHEY and CDR2 SVGAGI. Deletions cut 0 bases from V and 9 bases from J, with 11 bases between. The DNA of the CDR3 is TGTGCCAGCAGTTACTCCGATCGACAGAGCTACACCTTC. Translated: CASSYSDRQSYTF.

The CDR3 spells CASRKTGIYGYTF. The CDR3 DNA reads as TGTGCCAGCAGGAAGACAGGGATCTATGGCTACACCTTC. The chain combines TRBV6-6 with TRBJ1-2; 7 nucleotides match TRBD1. CDR1 is MNHNY and CDR2 is SVGAGI in the germline V gene (reference sequence). The V segment lost 6 bases and the J segment 4 bases; nucleotides outside the gene matches: 5. The CDR3 length is 13 residues.